Below, one T cell receptor beta chain is given with its context. Its antigen is undetermined. The data were taken from a study of radiation and T cells in renal cell carcinoma. Study outcomes and limitations: Baseline intratumoral clonotype presence is unknown without pretreatment biopsies.

Some clones are missing from TCRdb's copy, which holds only in-frame ones; the method was immunoSEQ multiplex PCR. In the table there are 120,000 to 150,000 clones, around 89% of which are singletons. This CDR3 region has 16 residues. V was pared by 3 bases and J by 10 bases, with 12 bases of the junction left unmatched. Germline V gives CDR1 GTSNPN, CDR2 SVGIG (reference sequence). Time point denoted: baseline pretreatment blood. Noted treatment: 15 Gy SBRT to primary tumor, nephrectomy 4 weeks later. Serial blood draws occurred at baseline and 2 and 4 weeks post-SBRT. This renal cell carcinoma was of the clear cell type.

This sample comprised blood, obtained from a patient whose treatment included radiotherapy and nephrectomy. The sequence came from a woman between 65 and 79 years old with renal cell carcinoma. The J gene is TRBJ2-1, the V gene TRBV30; 13 bases line up with TRBD2. The DNA for the CDR3 is TGTGCCTGGAGCCGGACACTAGCGGGGGGGTCCGGGGAGCAGTTCTTC. This codes for CAWSRTLAGGSGEQFF.